This TCR beta chain was observed in a study of neoadjuvant anti-PD-1 for oral cavity cancer. Time point noted: after neoadjuvant nivolumab, at surgical resection. These oral cavity squamous cell carcinomas were HPV-negative and locally advanced. Germline values: CDR1 SQVTM, CDR2 ANQGSEA. CDR3 length equals 17 residues. V lost 0 bases to trimming and J lost 6 bases; unmatched junction nucleotides: 12. Findings and limits, study-wide: Treg/Th17 ratio rose with pretreatment blood and fell with post-treatment tumor TCRbeta clonality.

The data were produced by immunoSEQ multiplex PCR, yet TCRdb's version contains in-frame clones alone and is incomplete. This table holds under 15,000 clones, approximately 72% found once. Comments on this clone: Antigen unknown.

The TCR sequence derives from a person between 40 and 79 years old with oral cavity squamous cell carcinoma. The chain joins TRBV29-1 to TRBJ2-7; 12 bases line up with TRBD2. This material consisted of PBMCs, taken after nivolumab (anti-PD-1) treatment. DNA of the CDR3: TGCAGCGTTGAAGATAGCGGGAAACTAGCGGGAGGAGGCGAGCAGTACTTC. It yields the protein CSVEDSGKLAGGGEQYF.